This TCR beta chain was captured in a study of CD8 T cells in cerebrospinal fluid in Alzheimer's disease. CDR1 and CDR2 from the germline V gene are LGHNA and YNFKEQ. The CDR3 runs to 13 residues. TCRdb processed the 10x single-cell sequencing reads again and assigns one entry to each CDR3 protein, with no DNA. The sample holds a few hundred distinct CDR3 sequences. Material for sequencing was cerebrospinal fluid. The rearrangement links TRBV4-2 to TRBJ2-7; TCRdb indicates TRBD1, and absent DNA this call remains unverified. This TCR derives from a human donor with Alzheimer's disease. The CDR3 loop reads CASSRNRAGEQYF.